This T cell receptor beta chain was sequenced in a study of shared clonotypes between healthy human individuals. This CDR3 is built from 14 residues. Between the trimmed V and J ends, which lost 3 bases and 3 bases, there was a span of 12 bases. The germline V gene encodes CDR1 MNHEY and CDR2 SMNVEV (reference sequence). Here immunoSEQ multiplex PCR was the method, and the copy in TCRdb shows in-frame clones only, minus some. The table lists 1.6 million or so clones, approximately 98.5% of them singletons. Sequencing was done on a sample of naive CD4+ T cells sorted from blood. Described subset: CD45RA+ positively selected. The sequence came from a man aged 25 to 45 in good health. The V and J genes are TRBV27 and TRBJ2-7; D is perhaps TRBD1 or TRBD2 (6 bases each). Written as DNA, the CDR3 is TGTGCCAGCAGTTTTACCGGGGGCAACTACGAGCAGTACTTC. It is translated as CASSFTGGNYEQYF.